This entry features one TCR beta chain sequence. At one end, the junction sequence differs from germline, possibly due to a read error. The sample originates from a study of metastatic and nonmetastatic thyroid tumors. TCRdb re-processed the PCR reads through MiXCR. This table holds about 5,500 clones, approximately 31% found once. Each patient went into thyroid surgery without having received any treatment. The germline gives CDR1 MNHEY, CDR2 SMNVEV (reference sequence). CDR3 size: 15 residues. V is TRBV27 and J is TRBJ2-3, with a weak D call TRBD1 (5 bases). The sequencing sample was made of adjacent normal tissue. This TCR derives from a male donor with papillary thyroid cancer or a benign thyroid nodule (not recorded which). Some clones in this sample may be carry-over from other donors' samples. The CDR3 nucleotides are TGTCCCAGCTCGCTATCGGCAGGGATCACAGATACGCAGTATTTT. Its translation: CPSSLSAGITDTQYF.